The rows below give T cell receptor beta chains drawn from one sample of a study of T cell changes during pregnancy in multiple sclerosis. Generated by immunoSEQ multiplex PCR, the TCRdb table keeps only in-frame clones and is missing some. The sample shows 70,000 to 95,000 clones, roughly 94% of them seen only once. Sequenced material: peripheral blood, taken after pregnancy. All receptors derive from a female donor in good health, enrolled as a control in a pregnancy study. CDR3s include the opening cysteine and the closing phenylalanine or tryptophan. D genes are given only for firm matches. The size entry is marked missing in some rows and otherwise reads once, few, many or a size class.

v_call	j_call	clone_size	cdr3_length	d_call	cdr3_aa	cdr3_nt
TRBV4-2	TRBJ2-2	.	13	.	CASSQEGVEELFF	TGTGCCAGCAGCCAAGAAGGAGTGGAGGAGCTGTTTTTT
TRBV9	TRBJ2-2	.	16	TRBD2	CASSAPVGTSGGELFF	TGTGCCAGCAGCGCCCCGGTGGGGACTAGCGGCGGGGAGCTGTTTTTT
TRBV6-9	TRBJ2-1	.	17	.	CASSYRLSEDGLNEQFF	TGTGCCAGCAGTTACCGCCTATCCGAGGATGGATTGAATGAGCAGTTCTTC
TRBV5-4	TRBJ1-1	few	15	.	CASSLVGGRNTEAFF	TGTGCCAGCAGCTTGGTCGGGGGAAGGAACACTGAAGCTTTCTTT
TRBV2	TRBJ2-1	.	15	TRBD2	CASRWGLADYNEQFF	TGTGCCAGCAGATGGGGACTAGCAGATTACAATGAGCAGTTCTTC
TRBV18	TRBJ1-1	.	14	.	CASSKRTGDTEAFF	TGTGCCAGCTCGAAAAGAACGGGGGACACTGAAGCTTTCTTT
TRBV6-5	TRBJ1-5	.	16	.	CASSYRTVYSNQPQHF	TGTGCCAGCAGTTACAGGACAGTGTATAGCAATCAGCCCCAGCATTTT
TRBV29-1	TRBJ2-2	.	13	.	CSVAGPNTGELFF	TGCAGCGTTGCAGGTCCGAACACCGGGGAGCTGTTTTTT
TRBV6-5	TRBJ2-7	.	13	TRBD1	CASSINRGHEQYF	TGTGCCAGCAGTATTAACAGGGGCCACGAGCAGTACTTC
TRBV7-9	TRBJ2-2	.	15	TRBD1	CASSPWTGDTGELFF	TGTGCCAGCAGCCCGTGGACAGGGGATACCGGGGAGCTGTTTTTT
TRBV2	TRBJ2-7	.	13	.	CASSEALGYEQYF	TGTGCCAGCAGTGAAGCGCTCGGCTACGAGCAGTACTTC
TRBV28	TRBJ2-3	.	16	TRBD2	CASRLAGVFIPDTQYF	TGTGCCAGCCGACTAGCGGGCGTATTTATCCCAGATACGCAGTATTTT
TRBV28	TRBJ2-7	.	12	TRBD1	CASRTGDYEQYF	TGTGCCAGCAGGACAGGGGACTACGAGCAGTACTTC
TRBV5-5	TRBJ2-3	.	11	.	CASSLAWTRYF	TGTGCCAGCAGCTTGGCCTGGACTCGGTATTTT
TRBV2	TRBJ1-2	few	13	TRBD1	CASRGQGNYGYTF	TGTGCCAGCAGGGGACAGGGGAACTATGGCTACACCTTC
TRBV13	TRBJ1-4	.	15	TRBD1	CASSPGQGSNEKLFF	TGTGCCAGCAGCCCAGGACAGGGATCTAATGAAAAACTGTTTTTT
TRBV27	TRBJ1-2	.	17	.	CASTSFGQGLTNYGYTF	TGTGCCAGCACCTCGTTTGGGCAGGGCCTCACTAACTATGGCTACACCTTC
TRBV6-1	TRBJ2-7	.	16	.	CASSEGAGRRSYEQYF	TGTGCCAGCAGTGAAGGGGCGGGACGGAGGAGTTACGAGCAGTACTTC
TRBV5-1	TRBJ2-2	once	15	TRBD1	CASSSGTANTGELFF	TGCGCCAGCAGCTCCGGGACAGCGAACACCGGGGAGCTGTTTTTT
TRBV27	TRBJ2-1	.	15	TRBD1	CASRQGQGNYNEQFF	TGTGCCAGCCGGCAGGGACAGGGAAATTACAATGAGCAGTTCTTC
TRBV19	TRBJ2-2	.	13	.	CASGRGDTGELFF	TGTGCCAGTGGCAGGGGGGACACCGGGGAGCTGTTTTTT
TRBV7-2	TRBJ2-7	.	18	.	CASSLDRGSEIISYEQYF	TGTGCCAGCAGCTTAGATAGGGGCAGCGAAATAATCTCCTACGAGCAGTACTTC
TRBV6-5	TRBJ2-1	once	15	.	CASSYSSGPYNEQFF	TGTGCCAGCAGTTACTCGAGCGGCCCCTACAATGAGCAGTTCTTC
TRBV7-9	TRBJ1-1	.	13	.	CASSLAERTEAFF	TGTGCCAGCAGCTTAGCGGAGCGGACTGAAGCTTTCTTT
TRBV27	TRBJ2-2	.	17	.	CASSLIVTGANTGELFF	TGTGCCAGCAGTCTAATCGTGACAGGCGCGAACACCGGGGAGCTGTTTTTT
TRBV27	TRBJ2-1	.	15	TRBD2	CASTPGTSGSYEQFF	TGTGCCAGCACCCCAGGGACTAGCGGGAGCTATGAGCAGTTCTTC
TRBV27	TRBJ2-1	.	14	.	CASSWGGVRLEQFF	TGTGCCAGCAGTTGGGGGGGCGTAAGACTTGAGCAGTTCTTC
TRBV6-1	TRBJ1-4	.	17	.	CASSEQGRVSGREKLFF	TGTGCCAGCAGTGAACAGGGCCGGGTTTCCGGGCGCGAAAAACTGTTTTTT
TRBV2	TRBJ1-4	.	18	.	CASSEVSLWQGPNEKLFF	TGTGCCAGCAGTGAAGTCTCTTTGTGGCAGGGGCCTAATGAAAAACTGTTTTTT
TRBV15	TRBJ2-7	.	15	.	CATSRENTGYYEQYF	TGTGCCACCAGCAGAGAAAACACAGGGTACTACGAGCAGTACTTC
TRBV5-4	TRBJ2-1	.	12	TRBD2	CASSHPSGEQFF	TGTGCCAGCAGCCATCCTAGCGGAGAGCAGTTCTTC
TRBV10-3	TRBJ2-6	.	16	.	CAISDPGHSGANVLTF	TGTGCCATCAGTGACCCAGGGCACTCTGGGGCCAACGTCCTGACTTTC
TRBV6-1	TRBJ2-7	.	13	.	CASDVGRVYEQYF	TGTGCCAGCGACGTGGGTCGGGTCTACGAGCAGTACTTC
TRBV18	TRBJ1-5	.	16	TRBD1	CASSPPGQVGNQPQHF	TGTGCCAGCTCACCACCGGGACAGGTCGGCAATCAGCCCCAGCATTTT
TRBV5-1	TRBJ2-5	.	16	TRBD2	CASSLGPAGIQETQYF	TGCGCCAGCAGCTTGGGCCCAGCGGGGATCCAAGAGACCCAGTACTTC
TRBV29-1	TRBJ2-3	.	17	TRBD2	CSVKLATSGRGTDTQYF	TGCAGCGTTAAACTAGCCACTAGCGGGAGGGGCACAGATACGCAGTATTTT
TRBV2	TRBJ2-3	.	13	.	CASSVVRENTQYF	TGTGCCAGCAGTGTAGTGCGGGAAAATACGCAGTATTTT
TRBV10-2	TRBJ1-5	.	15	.	CASSTQGWGNQPQHF	TGCGCCAGCAGTACCCAGGGCTGGGGCAATCAGCCCCAGCATTTT
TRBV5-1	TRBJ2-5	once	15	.	CASSFTQRNQETQYF	TGCGCCAGCAGCTTCACACAGAGAAACCAAGAGACCCAGTACTTC
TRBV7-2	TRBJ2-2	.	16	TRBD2	CASSLGGRAFPGELFF	TGTGCCAGCAGCTTAGGCGGGAGGGCCTTCCCCGGGGAGCTGTTTTTT
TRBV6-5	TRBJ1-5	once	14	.	CASSRDGSNQPQHF	TGTGCCAGCAGCCGAGACGGGAGCAATCAGCCCCAGCATTTT
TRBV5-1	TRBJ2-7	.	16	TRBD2	CASSWGGAGEHYEQYF	TGCGCCAGCAGCTGGGGGGGAGCGGGAGAGCACTACGAGCAGTACTTC
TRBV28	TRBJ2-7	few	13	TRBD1	CASTLTGYNEQYF	TGTGCCAGCACCCTGACAGGGTACAACGAGCAGTACTTC